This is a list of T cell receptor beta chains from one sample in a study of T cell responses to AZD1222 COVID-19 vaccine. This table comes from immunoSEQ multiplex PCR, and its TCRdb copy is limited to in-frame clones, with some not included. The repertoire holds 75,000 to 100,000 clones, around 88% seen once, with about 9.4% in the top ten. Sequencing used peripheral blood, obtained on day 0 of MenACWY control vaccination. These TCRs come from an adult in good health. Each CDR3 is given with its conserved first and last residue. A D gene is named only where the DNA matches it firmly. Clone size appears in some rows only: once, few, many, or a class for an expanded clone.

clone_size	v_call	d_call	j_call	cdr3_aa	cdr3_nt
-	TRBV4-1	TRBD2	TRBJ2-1	CASSQGETLAGEYNEQFF	TGCGCCAGCAGCCAAGGGGAGACACTAGCGGGGGAGTACAATGAGCAGTTCTTC
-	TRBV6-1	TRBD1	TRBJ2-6	CASSGGTGVGANVLTF	TGTGCCAGCAGTGGAGGGACAGGGGTCGGGGCCAACGTCCTGACTTTC
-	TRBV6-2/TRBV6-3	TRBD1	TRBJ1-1	CASSYDGTGERKAFF	TGTGCCAGCAGTTACGACGGGACAGGGGAAAGAAAAGCTTTCTTT
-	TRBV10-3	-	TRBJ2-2	CAISEELTGELFF	TGTGCCATCAGTGAGGAACTCACCGGGGAGCTGTTTTTT
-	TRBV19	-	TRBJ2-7	CASSTTDGYYEQYF	TGTGCCAGTAGTACCACCGACGGATACTACGAGCAGTACTTC
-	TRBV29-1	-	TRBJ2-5	CSAAETGQYQETQYF	TGCAGCGCGGCTGAAACAGGACAGTACCAAGAGACCCAGTACTTC
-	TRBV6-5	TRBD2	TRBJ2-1	CASSFRTSGLNEQFF	TGTGCCAGCAGTTTCAGGACTAGCGGACTCAATGAGCAGTTCTTC
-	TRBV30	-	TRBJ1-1	CAWSQIWGRTTEAFF	TGTGCCTGGAGTCAAATTTGGGGCAGGACCACTGAAGCTTTCTTT
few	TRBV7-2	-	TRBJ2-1	CASSFEGGRVNEQFF	TGTGCCAGCAGCTTTGAGGGGGGTAGAGTCAATGAGCAGTTCTTC
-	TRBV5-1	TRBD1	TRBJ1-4	CASSLAGTATNEKLFF	TGCGCCAGCAGCTTGGCCGGGACAGCAACTAATGAAAAACTGTTTTTT
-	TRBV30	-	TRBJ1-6	CAWSVWRGGSPLHF	TGTGCCTGGAGTGTATGGAGAGGCGGTTCACCCCTCCACTTT
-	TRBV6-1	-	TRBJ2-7	CASSGRSTGTGGYYEQYF	TGTGCCAGCAGTGGAAGATCCACCGGGACTGGGGGATACTACGAGCAGTACTTC
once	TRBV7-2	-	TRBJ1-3	CASSLAQGGGNTIYF	TGTGCCAGCAGCTTAGCACAGGGTGGTGGAAACACCATATATTTT
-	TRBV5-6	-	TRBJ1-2	CASSPDNYGYTF	TGTGCCAGCAGCCCAGATAACTATGGCTACACCTTC
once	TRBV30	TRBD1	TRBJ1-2	CAQGQGPSGYTF	TGTGCCCAAGGACAGGGCCCTTCGGGCTACACCTTC
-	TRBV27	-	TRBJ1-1	CASSPYDRNTEAFF	TGTGCCAGCAGTCCCTATGACAGGAACACTGAAGCTTTCTTT
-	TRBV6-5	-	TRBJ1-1	CASKGSKNTEAFF	TGTGCCAGCAAGGGGTCGAAAAACACTGAAGCTTTCTTT
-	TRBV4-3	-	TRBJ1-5	CASSQGGGGQPQHF	TGCGCCAGCAGCCAAGGGGGGGGCGGTCAGCCCCAGCATTTT
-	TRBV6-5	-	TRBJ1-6	CASALNRDHNSPLHF	TGTGCCAGCGCCCTGAATAGGGATCATAATTCACCCCTCCACTTT
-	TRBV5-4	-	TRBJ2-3	CASSLEAGSHSTDTQYF	TGTGCCAGCAGCTTGGAGGCAGGTAGTCATAGCACAGATACGCAGTATTTT
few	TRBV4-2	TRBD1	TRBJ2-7	CASSQNDRDPYEQYF	TGTGCCAGCAGCCAGAATGACAGGGACCCCTACGAGCAGTACTTC
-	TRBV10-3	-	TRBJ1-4	CAISESSGSNEKLFF	TGTGCCATCAGTGAGTCGTCGGGTTCTAATGAAAAACTGTTTTTT
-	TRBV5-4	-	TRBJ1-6	CASSQLEGNDSPLHF	TGTGCCAGCAGCCAACTTGAGGGTAATGATTCACCCCTCCACTTT
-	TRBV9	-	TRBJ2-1	CASSVGQAATYNEQFF	TGTGCCAGCAGCGTAGGACAGGCGGCAACCTACAATGAGCAGTTCTTC
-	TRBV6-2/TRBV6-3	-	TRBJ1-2	CASSRGQRYGYTF	TGTGCCAGCAGCCGCGGACAGAGATATGGCTACACCTTC
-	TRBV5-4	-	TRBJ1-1	CASSLASRNTEAFF	TGTGCCAGCAGTTTGGCTAGTCGGAACACTGAAGCTTTCTTT
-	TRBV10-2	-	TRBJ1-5	CASSEGSYSNQPQHF	TGCGCCAGCAGTGAGGGAAGTTATAGCAATCAGCCCCAGCATTTT
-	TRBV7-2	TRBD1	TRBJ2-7	CASSFLTGGSSYEQYF	TGTGCCAGCAGCTTCCTGACAGGGGGCAGCTCCTACGAGCAGTACTTC
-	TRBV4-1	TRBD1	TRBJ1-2	CASSQETGGYGYTF	TGCGCCAGCAGCCAAGAGACAGGGGGGTATGGCTACACCTTC
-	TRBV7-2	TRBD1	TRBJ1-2	CASSPGQGSGGYTF	TGTGCCAGCAGCCCAGGACAGGGATCGGGGGGCTACACCTTC
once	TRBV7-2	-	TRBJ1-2	CASSLEPNPGIEGYTF	TGTGCCAGCAGCTTAGAACCCAACCCGGGGATTGAAGGCTACACCTTC
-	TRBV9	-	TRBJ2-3	CASSVLITDTQYF	TGTGCCAGCAGCGTCTTAATCACAGATACGCAGTATTTT
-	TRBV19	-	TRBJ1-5	CASGVRPPQHF	TGTGCCAGTGGGGTCCGGCCGCCCCAGCATTTT
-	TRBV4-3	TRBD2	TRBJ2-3	CASSQDLAGGLGDTQYF	TGCGCCAGCAGCCAAGATCTAGCGGGGGGGCTGGGAGATACGCAGTATTTT
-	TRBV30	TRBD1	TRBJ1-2	CAWMRQGVGYTF	TGTGCCTGGATGAGGCAGGGGGTTGGCTACACCTTC
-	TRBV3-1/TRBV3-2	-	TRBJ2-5	CASSTGWREIQETQYF	TGTGCCAGCAGCACAGGGTGGAGAGAAATCCAAGAGACCCAGTACTTC
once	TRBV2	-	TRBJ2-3	CASSEQAYGTDTQYF	TGTGCCAGCAGTGAACAGGCGTACGGCACAGATACGCAGTATTTT
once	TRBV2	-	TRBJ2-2	CASSAQGGANTGELFF	TGTGCCAGCAGCGCACAGGGCGGCGCGAACACCGGGGAGCTGTTTTTT
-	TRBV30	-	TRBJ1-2	CAWSRGSNYGYTF	TGTGCCTGGAGTCGGGGCTCGAACTATGGCTACACCTTC
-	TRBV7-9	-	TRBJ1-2	CASSLAGEVYYGYTF	TGTGCCAGCAGCTTGGCAGGGGAGGTCTACTATGGCTACACCTTC
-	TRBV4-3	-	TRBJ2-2	CASSQVWGPGELFF	TGCGCCAGCAGCCAAGTATGGGGGCCCGGGGAGCTGTTTTTT
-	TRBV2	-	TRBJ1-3	CASTRDGLRGGNTIYF	TGTGCCAGCACCAGGGACGGATTACGCGGTGGAAACACCATATATTTT
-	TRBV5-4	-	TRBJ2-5	CASSLRIGAQETQYF	TGTGCCAGCAGCTTGAGGATAGGGGCCCAAGAGACCCAGTACTTC
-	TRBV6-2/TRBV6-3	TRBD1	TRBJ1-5	CASSYFGQGAWQPQHF	TGTGCCAGCAGTTACTTTGGACAGGGGGCATGGCAGCCCCAGCATTTT
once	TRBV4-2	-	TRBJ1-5	CASSQEAGQPQHF	TGTGCCAGCAGCCAAGAAGCTGGACAGCCCCAGCATTTT
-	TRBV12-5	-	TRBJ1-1	CASALGGNTEAFF	TGTGCTAGTGCGCTGGGGGGGAACACTGAAGCTTTCTTT
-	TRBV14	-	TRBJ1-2	CASSQEPDYGYTF	TGTGCCAGCAGCCAAGAACCAGACTATGGCTACACCTTC
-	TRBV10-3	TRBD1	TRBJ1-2	CAISEPGQGVGGYTF	TGTGCCATCAGTGAGCCAGGACAGGGGGTTGGTGGCTACACCTTC
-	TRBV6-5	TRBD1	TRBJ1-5	CASRAPGGHQPQHF	TGTGCCAGCAGGGCCCCAGGGGGGCATCAGCCCCAGCATTTT
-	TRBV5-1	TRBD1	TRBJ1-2	CASSGVTGGNYGYTF	TGCGCCAGCAGCGGGGTGACAGGGGGCAACTATGGCTACACCTTC
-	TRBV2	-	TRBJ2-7	CASSEPPGSYEQYF	TGTGCCAGCAGTGAACCCCCGGGGTCCTACGAGCAGTACTTC
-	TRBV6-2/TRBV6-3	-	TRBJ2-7	CASSYYSEGGDEQYF	TGTGCCAGCAGTTACTACTCCGAGGGTGGGGACGAGCAGTACTTC
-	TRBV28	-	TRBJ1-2	CASSLAAGGRVYGYTF	TGTGCCAGCAGTTTAGCGGCCGGGGGACGGGTCTATGGCTACACCTTC
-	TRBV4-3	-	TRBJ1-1	CASSQEKGSGLAFF	TGCGCCAGCAGCCAAGAGAAAGGTTCAGGGCTGGCTTTCTTT
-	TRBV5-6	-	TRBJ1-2	CASSLDSYGYTF	TGTGCCAGCAGCTTGGACAGCTATGGCTACACCTTC
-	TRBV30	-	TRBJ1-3	CAWSPRVAGNTIYF	TGTGCCTGGAGTCCACGGGTTGCTGGAAACACCATATATTTT
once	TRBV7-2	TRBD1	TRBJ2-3	CASRADRVADTQYF	TGTGCCAGCAGAGCGGACAGGGTGGCAGATACGCAGTATTTT
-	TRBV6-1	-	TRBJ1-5	CASSETGGQVQPQHF	TGTGCCAGCAGTGAAACCGGAGGGCAGGTTCAGCCCCAGCATTTT
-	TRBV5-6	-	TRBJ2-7	CASSLNSYEQYF	TGTGCCAGCAGCTTGAACAGCTACGAGCAGTACTTC
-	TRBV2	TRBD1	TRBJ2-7	CASGQDRVSSEQYF	TGTGCCAGCGGCCAAGACAGGGTTTCCTCCGAGCAGTACTTC